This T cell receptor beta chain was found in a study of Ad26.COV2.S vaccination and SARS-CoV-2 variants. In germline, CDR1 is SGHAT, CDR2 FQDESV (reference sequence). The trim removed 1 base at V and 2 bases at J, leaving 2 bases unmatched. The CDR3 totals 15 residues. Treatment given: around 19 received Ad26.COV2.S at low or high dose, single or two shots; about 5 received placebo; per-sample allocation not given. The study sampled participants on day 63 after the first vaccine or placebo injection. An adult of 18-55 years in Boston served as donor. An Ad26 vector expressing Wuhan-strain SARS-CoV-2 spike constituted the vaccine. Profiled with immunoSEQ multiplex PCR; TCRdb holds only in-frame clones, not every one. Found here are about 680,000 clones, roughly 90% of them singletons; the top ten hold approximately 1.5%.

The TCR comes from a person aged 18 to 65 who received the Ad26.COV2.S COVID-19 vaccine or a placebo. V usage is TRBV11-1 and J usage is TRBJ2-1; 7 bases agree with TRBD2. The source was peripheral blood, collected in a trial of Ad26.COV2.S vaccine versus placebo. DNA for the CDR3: TGTGCCAGCAGCTTAGAGGGAGGGCCCTACAATGAGCAGTTCTTC. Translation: CASSLEGGPYNEQFF. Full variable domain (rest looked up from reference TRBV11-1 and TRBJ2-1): EAEVAQSPRYKITEKSQAVAFWCDPISGHATLYWYRQILGQGPELLVQFQDESVVDDSQLPKDRFSAERLKGVDSTLKIQPAELGDSAMYLCASSLEGGPYNEQFFGPGTRLTVL.